The 29 T cell receptor beta chains below all came from one sample that was sequenced in a study of T cell changes during pregnancy in multiple sclerosis. Profiling relied on immunoSEQ multiplex PCR, and the TCRdb table lists in-frame clones only, not all of them. Among some 30,000 clones listed, about 88% were seen once. Specimen: CD8+ T cells from peripheral blood mononuclear cells, collected before pregnancy. These receptors all stem from a female donor with multiple sclerosis, enrolled in a pregnancy study.

The chain combines TRBV29-1 with TRBJ1-1, with 8 bases fitting TRBD1. The CDR3 loop spans 15 amino acids. The V and J ends lost 3 bases and 3 bases, in that order; junction bases with no gene match: 9. Looked up from germline, CDR1 is SQVTM and CDR2 is ANQGSEA. In nucleotides, the CDR3 is TGCAGCGTTGATGGCAGGGGGCTTAGGGACACTGAAGCTTTCTTT. It translates to CSVDGRGLRDTEAFF.

The chain links TRBV4-3 to TRBJ2-2; the match to TRBD1 covers 8 bases. Germline V gene sequence: CDR1 LGHNA, CDR2 YSLEER. The CDR3 extends over 16 amino acids. The V and J ends lost 1 base and 4 bases, in that order; junction bases with no gene match: 5. The CDR3 nucleotides read TGCGCCAGCAGCCAAGGCAAGGACAGGGCCACCGGGGAGCTGTTTTTT. It encodes CASSQGKDRATGELFF.

The gene calls are TRBV19 and TRBJ1-6; 8 nucleotides align to TRBD1. The CDR3 loop spans 14 amino acids. From germline, CDR1 is LNHDA and CDR2 SQIVND (reference sequence). After removal of 0 bases from V and 16 bases from J, the junction contained 8 bases not matched to a gene. The CDR3 loop reads CASSIDIEQGELHF. For the CDR3, the DNA is TGTGCCAGTAGTATAGATATTGAACAGGGGGAACTCCACTTT.

The chain has TRBV7-3 and TRBJ1-1; no clear D. The CDR3 is 13 amino acids. With 5 bases removed from V and 4 bases from J, the gap between germline ends came to 11 bases. Per germline, CDR1 SGHTA and CDR2 FQGTGA. CDR3 nucleotides: TGTGCCAGCAGCCCCCGGTTCGGCACTGAAGCTTTCTTT. Encoded protein: CASSPRFGTEAFF.

The chain combines TRBV9 with TRBJ2-1; TRBD2 agrees at 14 bases. Unmatched junction bases numbered 10, after V lost 4 bases and J lost 7 bases. This CDR3 is 17 amino acids long. Germline CDR1 and CDR2: SGDLS and YYNGEE. The CDR3 DNA follows: TGTGCCAGCAGCCAAGGACTAGCGGGGGGTTTTGTAAATGAGCAGTTCTTC. Protein sequence: CASSQGLAGGFVNEQFF.

This rearrangement joins TRBV11-1 to TRBJ2-1, with D possibly TRBD2 on 6 matching bases. This CDR3 contains 16 residues. Per the germline V gene, CDR1 is SGHAT and CDR2 is FQDESV (reference sequence). The germline V and J ends were trimmed by 1 base and 4 bases, with 14 bases remaining between them. CDR3 DNA sequence: TGTGCCAGCAGCTTAGACGCGGGGCCAGTTTACAATGAGCAGTTCTTC. It is translated as CASSLDAGPVYNEQFF.

The rearrangement links TRBV12-5 to TRBJ1-5, with D perhaps TRBD1 (6 bases). Between the trimmed V and J ends, which lost 7 bases and 3 bases, there was a span of 16 bases. This CDR3 has 15 amino acids. Germline V gene sequence: CDR1 LGHNT, CDR2 FRNRAP. CDR3 DNA: TGTGCTAGTGTCTCGGGAAGGGGGTTCAATCAGCCCCAGCATTTT. Protein: CASVSGRGFNQPQHF.

The gene calls are TRBV27 and TRBJ2-7; 7 nucleotides agree with TRBD1. V dropped 4 bases and J dropped 1; count of bases not matched to a gene: 4. Germline CDR1 reads MNHEY; CDR2 reads SMNVEV (reference sequence). The CDR3 spans 14 residues. The CDR3 loop reads CASSSGTVSYEQYF. The CDR3 DNA sequence: TGTGCCAGCAGTTCCGGGACAGTTTCCTACGAGCAGTACTTC.

The gene calls are TRBV27 and TRBJ2-5; the D gene is possibly TRBD2 (7 bases). Looked up from germline, CDR1 is MNHEY and CDR2 is SMNVEV (reference sequence). V lost 7 bases, J lost 5 bases, and 14 bases lay in between. The CDR3 runs 13 residues. CDR3 bases: TGTGCCAGCACCGGGGGGCAGGTGGAGACCCAGTACTTC. This encodes CASTGGQVETQYF.

The V and J genes are TRBV11-2 and TRBJ2-1, with 16 positions matching TRBD2. The CDR3 covers 19 residues. V lost 5 bases, J lost 5 bases, and 12 bases stayed unmatched. In germline, CDR1 is SGHAT, CDR2 FQNNGV. CDR3 sequence reads: CASSPGGLAGGPRNNEQFF. The CDR3 DNA is TGTGCCAGCAGCCCGGGGGGACTAGCGGGGGGGCCAAGGAACAATGAGCAGTTCTTC.

The CDR3 protein is CASSVLGGRTEAFF. The CDR3 nucleotides read TGTGCCAGCAGCGTACTGGGCGGGAGGACTGAAGCTTTCTTT. The genes are TRBV9 and TRBJ1-1, with unresolved D. The CDR3 spans 14 residues. The germline CDR1 and CDR2 sequences are SGDLS and YYNGEE. V lost 1 base to trimming and J lost 5 bases, with 12 bases between them.

V gene TRBV6-4 combines with J gene TRBJ2-2; 9 nucleotides line up with TRBD2. Germline V gives CDR1 MRHNA, CDR2 SNTAGT. The CDR3 has 15 amino acids. The junction had 3 bases not matched to a gene; V was cut back by 3 bases and J by 4 bases. The CDR3 DNA reads TGTGCCAGCAGTGAGGCTAGCGGGGTCACCGGGGAGCTGTTTTTT. Its protein product is CASSEASGVTGELFF.

The gene calls are TRBV11-2 and TRBJ2-5, with a possible D match to TRBD1 (6 bases). Germline-derived CDR1 and CDR2 are SGHAT and FQNNGV. The germline V and J ends were trimmed by 1 base and 9 bases, with 24 bases remaining between them. The CDR3 runs 17 residues. The DNA for the CDR3 is TGTGCCAGCAGCTTAGTACCCGACCCTAACAGGGTAATGGCCCAGTACTTC. This translates into CASSLVPDPNRVMAQYF.

The V gene is TRBV6-1, the J gene TRBJ2-7, with TRBD1 matching 10 bases. This CDR3 is built from 13 residues. Looked up from germline, CDR1 is MNHNS and CDR2 is SASEGT. V shed 8 bases and J 3 bases; nucleotides not matched to a gene: 4. CDR3 protein: CASPGTGVYEQYF. CDR3 in DNA: TGTGCCAGCCCCGGGACAGGGGTCTACGAGCAGTACTTC.

The V gene is TRBV15, the J gene TRBJ2-3; D gene unclear. The germline gives CDR1 LNHNV, CDR2 YYDKDF (reference sequence). Trimming pared 0 bases from V and 0 bases from J, leaving 7 bases between. CDR3 length equals 15 residues. The DNA for the CDR3 is TGTGCCACCAGCAGAGAGGGCAGGAGCACAGATACGCAGTATTTT. Its protein is CATSREGRSTDTQYF.

The chain uses TRBV6-6 and TRBJ2-7; D is uncertain. Germline CDR1 and CDR2: MNHNY and SVGAGI (reference sequence). V shed 0 bases and J shed 2 bases, with 5 bases lying between them. The CDR3 has 13 residues. CDR3 sequence: CASSYSGTYEQYF. Written as DNA, the CDR3 is TGTGCCAGCAGTTACTCGGGCACCTACGAGCAGTACTTC.

The gene calls are TRBV7-2 and TRBJ1-2, with D tentatively TRBD1 (6 bases). The CDR3 is made up of 15 amino acids. Per germline, CDR1 SGHTA and CDR2 FQGNSA. V lost 1 base, J lost 5 bases, and 14 bases lay in between. CDR3 sequence reads: CASSLDPGVGYGYTF. The CDR3 DNA follows: TGTGCCAGCAGCTTAGATCCAGGGGTCGGGTATGGCTACACCTTC.

This clone showed up just a few times. The genes are TRBV6-1 and TRBJ2-3; 9 positions match TRBD1. This CDR3 comprises 15 residues. J gave up 0 bases and V 4 bases, and 2 bases lay outside the gene matches. The V gene's germline CDR1 is MNHNS and CDR2 SASEGT. The CDR3 sequence is CASSVDRGSTDTQYF. The CDR3 DNA sequence: TGTGCCAGCAGTGTGGACAGGGGAAGCACAGATACGCAGTATTTT.

The chain combines TRBV7-9 with TRBJ2-3, with D uncertain. CDR1 and CDR2 from the germline V gene are SEHNR and FQNEAQ (reference sequence). The CDR3 runs 14 residues. V was cut by 0 bases and J by 0 bases, with 4 bases left in between. The CDR3 DNA is TGTGCCAGCAGCTTAGCGGCTAGCACAGATACGCAGTATTTT. Its protein product is CASSLAASTDTQYF.

This clone was seen once. The V and J genes are TRBV5-4 and TRBJ2-2; 8 positions agree with TRBD1. Trimming removed 3 bases from V and 8 bases from J; junction bases left unmatched: 3. CDR3 length equals 13 residues. Germline CDR1 SGHNT, CDR2 YYREEE (reference sequence). The CDR3 DNA reads TGTGCCAGCAGCTCAGGGGGCTGGGGGGAGCTGTTTTTT. Its translation is CASSSGGWGELFF. The full variable domain, completed using reference TRBV5-4 and TRBJ2-2, is ETGVTQSPTHLIKTRGQQVTLRCSSQSGHNTVSWYQQALGQGPQFIFQYYREEENGRGNFPPRFSGLQFPNYSSELNVNALELDDSALYLCASSSGGWGELFFGEGSRLTVL.

The rearrangement links TRBV6-5 to TRBJ2-1; TRBD2 is a possible D gene (6 bases). Trimming stripped 6 bases from V and 7 bases from J, with 13 bases between. CDR3 length: 13 amino acids. From germline, CDR1 is MNHEY and CDR2 SVGAGI. The CDR3 region is CASRGGGANEQFF. DNA for the CDR3: TGTGCCAGCAGGGGGGGTGGTGCGAATGAGCAGTTCTTC.

The V and J genes are TRBV25-1 and TRBJ1-2; tentative D call: TRBD1 (5 bases). The V gene's germline CDR1 is MGHDK and CDR2 SYGVNS. This CDR3 has 17 residues. The V and J ends lost 2 bases and 0 bases respectively, with 16 bases between them. In DNA, the CDR3 is TGTGCCAGCAGTGAAGCGAAGGGGAAGGAATCTAACTATGGCTACACCTTC. Translating gives CASSEAKGKESNYGYTF.

This chain joins TRBV7-9 and TRBJ1-5, with TRBD1 matching over 7 bases. Germline V CDR1 and CDR2: SEHNR, FQNEAQ (reference sequence). The CDR3 has 14 residues. With V trimmed by 5 bases and J by 5 bases, 6 bases remained unmatched. CDR3 DNA: TGTGCCAGCAGCCAGGGGGGTCTTTATCAGCCCCAGCATTTT. Translation gives CASSQGGLYQPQHF.

Notes on this clone: The sample carries other DNA sequences with the same CDR3. The chain's CDR3 is CASSDSTGGADTQYF. In DNA form, the CDR3 reads TGTGCCAGCAGTGACTCGACGGGGGGGGCAGATACGCAGTATTTT. The gene calls are TRBV6-4 and TRBJ2-3; 8 bases are shared with TRBD2. The junction had 3 bases not matched to a gene; V was cut back by 0 bases and J by 4 bases. CDR1 and CDR2 (germline): MRHNA, SNTAGT. The CDR3 runs 15 residues.

J is TRBJ2-7 and V is TRBV29-1, with TRBD2 as a possible D gene (6 bases). The germline gives CDR1 SQVTM, CDR2 ANQGSEA. V lost 3 bases, J lost 4 bases, and 7 bases lay in between. This CDR3 is 11 amino acids long. In DNA form, the CDR3 reads TGCAGCGTTGAGGGGGGTTACGAGCAGTACTTC. Translated, it gives CSVEGGYEQYF.

The rearrangement uses TRBV28 and TRBJ2-7; D unclear. The CDR3 is 15 amino acids. The ends were cut back, 5 bases at V and 0 bases at J, with 14 bases in the middle. Germline V gene lookup returns CDR1 MDHEN and CDR2 SYDVKM. The CDR3 spells CASSPMAGDSYEQYF. Written as DNA, the CDR3 is TGTGCCAGCAGTCCCATGGCAGGTGACTCCTACGAGCAGTACTTC.

This clone was detected a few times. V and J are TRBV18 and TRBJ2-7; possibly TRBD1 for D (6 bases). Germline-derived CDR1 and CDR2 are KGHSH and LQKENI. CDR3 length equals 13 residues. The V end lost 3 bases, the J end lost 1 base, and 7 bases lay between the germline ends. The CDR3 loop reads CASSPQGSYEQYF. The CDR3 nucleotides are TGTGCCAGCTCACCTCAGGGGTCCTACGAGCAGTACTTC.

The chain recombines TRBV21-1 with TRBJ2-1; TRBD1 was called by the table and not checked on the DNA. TRBV21-1 represents a pseudogene. The CDR3 consists of 14 residues. This chain's CDR3 is CASSTRRRGWEQFF. CDR3 sequence (DNA): TGTGCCAGCAGCACCCGACGAAGGGGATGGGAGCAGTTCTTC.

The chain recombines TRBV30 with TRBJ2-1; weak D call: TRBD1 (5 bases). Germline lookup yields CDR1 GTSNPN and CDR2 SVGIG (reference sequence). This CDR3 is 12 amino acids long. V lost 1 base and J 6 bases, leaving 7 bases between the germline ends. The DNA for the CDR3 is TGTGCCTGGAGTGGACAGCTCAATGAGCAGTTCTTC. Translating gives CAWSGQLNEQFF.